This T cell receptor beta chain comes out of a study of blood T cells in healthy people across ages. Each sample yielded at least 6 micrograms of PBMC total RNA. This clonotype has only a few counts. The germline gives CDR1 SGHKS, CDR2 YYEKEE (reference sequence). This CDR3 contains 14 residues. V was clipped by 4 bases and J by 8 bases, with 15 bases between them. A second PCR of about 7 to 12 cycles used a sample-barcoded 5' primer and a J-beta primer mix. MiXCR, run by TCRdb on the 5' RACE reads, gives a single entry per CDR3 protein. This sample yields 750,000 to 850,000 distinct CDR3 sequences, of which roughly 25% are seen a single time; under 4.5% belongs to the top ten. These data were also reused for a study on T cells of mothers and their children.

The chain employs TRBV5-5 and TRBJ1-4, with TRBD1 as a possible D gene (5 bases). The TCR sequence derives from a boy between 10 and 17 years old in good health. The sequenced sample consisted of blood. The CDR3 DNA reads TGTGCCAGCAGCGTCCGGGGGGAGGAAGAAAAACTGTTTTTT. Amino acid sequence: CASSVRGEEEKLFF.